A single sample is the source of the 14 T cell receptor beta chains below, sequenced in a study of neoadjuvant anti-PD-1 for oral cavity cancer (dated by TCRdb to the early 2020s). The sample's time point label, in plain terms: before neoadjuvant nivolumab. The method was the immunoSEQ multiplex PCR assay. Not all clones reach the TCRdb copy of this immuneACCESS table, which keeps in-frame sequences only. Checked studies attribute under half of the gap to unresolved V genes and leave the rest unexplained. Recorded for this sample are fewer than 90,000 clones; approximately 80% of them occurred a single time. Around 3.1% of the sample belongs to the ten largest clones. The source was PBMCs, collected before nivolumab (anti-PD-1) treatment. These receptors all come from a person aged 35-79 years with oral cavity squamous cell carcinoma.

The V gene is TRBV6-5, the J gene TRBJ2-7; TRBD1 agrees at 12 bases. The V gene's germline CDR1 is MNHEY and CDR2 SVGAGI. The CDR3 is 15 residues long. J gave up 5 bases and V 5 bases, and 7 bases lay outside the gene matches. The CDR3 loop reads CASSPRGTGGNEQYF. Written as DNA, the CDR3 is TGTGCCAGCAGTCCTCGTGGGACAGGGGGCAACGAGCAGTACTTC.

The sample holds one count of this clone. This chain connects TRBV6-5 to TRBJ1-2; tentative D call: TRBD1 (6 bases). Per germline, CDR1 MNHEY and CDR2 SVGAGI. The ends were cut back, 6 bases at V and 5 bases at J, with 19 bases in the middle. There are 15 residues in the CDR3. CDR3 protein: CASSETGARGYGYTF. The CDR3 DNA sequence: TGTGCCAGCAGCGAGACGGGAGCCAGGGGATATGGCTACACCTTC.

The chain links TRBV5-1 to TRBJ2-3, with TRBD1 as a possible D gene (6 bases). V was pared by 8 bases and J by 2 bases, with 12 bases between. Germline-derived CDR1 and CDR2 are SGHRS and YFSETQ. The length of the CDR3 is 13 residues. The CDR3 DNA reads TGCGCCAGTTCCCGGGACAACACAGATACGCAGTATTTT. Protein: CASSRDNTDTQYF.

The chain combines TRBV7-6 with TRBJ1-1; tentative D call: TRBD1 (6 bases). V was trimmed by 2 bases and J by 1 base, leaving 8 bases between them. In germline, CDR1 is SGHVS, CDR2 FNYEAQ. CDR3 size: 14 residues. The CDR3 DNA reads as TGTGCCAGCAGCTTATTACAGGGGAACACTGAAGCTTTCTTT. Its translation is CASSLLQGNTEAFF.

V gene TRBV19 combines with J gene TRBJ2-3; 8 bases match TRBD2. This CDR3 has 16 amino acids. With V trimmed by 4 bases and J by 3 bases, 9 bases remained unmatched. Looked up from germline, CDR1 is LNHDA and CDR2 is SQIVND (reference sequence). CDR3 bases: TGTGCCAGTAGTAAGGGTGCGGGAGGCGGAACAGATACGCAGTATTTT. This sequence encodes CASSKGAGGGTDTQYF.

V and J are TRBV7-8 and TRBJ1-5, with D perhaps TRBD1 (5 bases). Per the germline V gene, CDR1 is SGHVS and CDR2 is FQNEAQ. The CDR3 is 16 amino acids. V gave up 4 bases and J gave up 6 bases, with 19 bases separating them. CDR3 nucleotides: TGTGCCAGCAGCTCACCTAGGGGAGAGGGAAGTCAGCCCCAGCATTTT. Encoded protein: CASSSPRGEGSQPQHF.

J is TRBJ2-3 and V is TRBV25-1; tentative D call: TRBD1 (5 bases). The CDR3 has 12 amino acids. Trimming pared 2 bases from V and 6 bases from J, leaving 6 bases between. From germline, CDR1 is MGHDK and CDR2 SYGVNS. Here the CDR3 reads CASSERGDTQYF. CDR3 DNA sequence: TGTGCCAGCAGTGAAAGGGGTGATACGCAGTATTTT.

This clone was observed a few times. This chain links TRBV5-1 with TRBJ2-5; TRBD1 is a possible D gene (6 bases). CDR3 size: 12 residues. Germline V gene sequence: CDR1 SGHRS, CDR2 YFSETQ. V was clipped by 7 bases and J by 0 bases, with 7 bases between them. This CDR3 is CASGDNQETQYF. As DNA, the CDR3 is TGCGCCAGCGGGGACAACCAAGAGACCCAGTACTTC. Together with reference TRBV5-1 and TRBJ2-5, the CDR3 gives the full variable domain: KAGVTQTPRYLIKTRGQQVTLSCSPISGHRSVSWYQQTPGQGLQFLFEYFSETQRNKGNFPGRFSGRQFSNSRSEMNVSTLELGDSALYLCASGDNQETQYFGPGTRLLVL.

The CDR3 loop is CASSFDSPNTEAFF. As DNA, the CDR3 is TGTGCCAGCAGCTTCGACAGCCCGAACACTGAAGCTTTCTTT. The gene calls are TRBV11-1 and TRBJ1-1; D possibly corresponds to TRBD1 (5 bases). The V and J ends lost 3 bases and 1 base respectively, with 9 bases between them. Germline V gene sequence: CDR1 SGHAT, CDR2 FQDESV (reference sequence). The CDR3 spans 14 residues.

The chain employs TRBV30 and TRBJ1-4, with TRBD1 matching 7 bases. Germline assignment: CDR1 GTSNPN and CDR2 SVGIG (reference sequence). Trimming removed 1 base from V and 7 bases from J; junction bases left unmatched: 3. The CDR3 is 13 residues long. Here the CDR3 DNA reads TGTGCCTGGAGTGGTCAGGGGGGTGAAAAACTGTTTTTT. This translates into CAWSGQGGEKLFF.

This chain links TRBV5-1 with TRBJ2-7; possible D gene TRBD1, 6 bases. The length of the CDR3 is 13 residues. Trimming pared 1 base from V and 3 bases from J, leaving 8 bases between. The germline V gene has CDR1 SGHRS and CDR2 YFSETQ. Here the CDR3 DNA reads TGCGCCAGCAGCTTGACAGGGAGCTACGAGCAGTACTTC. Translation gives CASSLTGSYEQYF.

The J gene is TRBJ1-1, the V gene TRBV5-5, with D tentatively TRBD1 (6 bases). V shed 0 bases and J shed 4 bases, with 13 bases lying between them. The CDR3 runs to 15 residues. CDR1 is SGHKS, CDR2 YYEKEE, per germline (reference sequence). The CDR3 protein is CASSLGRGEGTEAFF. The CDR3 bases are TGTGCCAGCAGCTTGGGCAGGGGTGAGGGCACTGAAGCTTTCTTT.

The rearrangement uses TRBV7-2 and TRBJ2-3; 14 nucleotides align to TRBD2. The length of the CDR3 is 16 residues. Trimming cost V 5 bases and J 4 bases; bases outside gene matches: 5. Germline CDR1 is SGHTA and CDR2 is FQGNSA. CDR3 in amino acids: CASSPPTSGRADTQYF. CDR3 DNA sequence: TGTGCCAGCAGCCCACCGACTAGCGGGAGGGCAGATACGCAGTATTTT.

The rearrangement joins TRBV2 to TRBJ1-3; possible D gene TRBD1, 5 bases. Between the trimmed V and J ends, which lost 2 bases and 0 bases, there was a span of 17 bases. Germline V CDR1 and CDR2: SNHLY, FYNNEI. The CDR3 runs to 18 residues. Here the CDR3 reads CASSERGNQLRSGNTIYF. As DNA, the CDR3 is TGTGCCAGCAGTGAAAGGGGAAATCAGCTGCGCTCTGGAAACACCATATATTTT.